Below are 3 T cell receptor beta chains sequenced from a single sample in a study of regulatory T cells in long-lasting Graves disease. Regarding time point: persistent/refractory GD, antithyroid drugs over 5 years with positive TRAb. PBMC RNA was the source of the TCR library. Relying on iRepertoire HTBI primers and Arm-PCR of CDR3 regions, the team built TCR beta libraries. TCRdb re-called the multiplex PCR reads through MiXCR, storing one row per CDR3 protein. The sample gives 700,000 or so distinct CDR3 sequences, around 30% of which show up once; about 40% is in the top ten. Material: peripheral blood mononuclear cells (PBMCs), obtained when the disease was refractory, from a patient treated with antithyroid drugs. These receptors all come from a female donor with Graves disease.

The table lists this clonotype with many counts. The chain joins TRBV6-9 to TRBJ2-7; no clear D gene. Trimming shortened V by 3 bases and J by 1 base, and 7 bases separated the two germline ends. The CDR3 is made up of 13 amino acids. The germline gives CDR1 MNHGY, CDR2 SVAAGI. The CDR3, as DNA: TGTGCCAGCAGTTACGAGGAATCCTACGAGCAGTACTTC. Translation gives CASSYEESYEQYF.

This clonotype came up many times. In DNA, the CDR3 is TGCAGTGCTAGAGGTGGGGGGGGCAATCAGCCCCAGCATTTT. It specifies CSARGGGGNQPQHF. This chain joins TRBV20-1 and TRBJ1-5; TRBD1 is a possible D gene (5 bases). This CDR3 region has 14 residues. V dropped 1 base and J dropped 2 bases, with 9 bases sitting between them. The germline V gene encodes CDR1 DFQATT and CDR2 SNEGSKA (reference sequence).

This clonotype was recorded at least ten times. The J gene is TRBJ2-2, the V gene TRBV6-1; tentative D call: TRBD2 (7 bases). This CDR3 spans 15 amino acids. The V gene's germline CDR1 is MNHNS and CDR2 SASEGT. V gave up 2 bases and J gave up 7 bases, with 14 bases separating them. CDR3 sequence (DNA): TGTGCCAGCAGTGAACAGGGCGGGGGCGACGGGGAGCTGTTTTTT. As protein: CASSEQGGGDGELFF.